This TCR beta chain derives from a study of cytomegalovirus exposure and HLA in healthy donors. In the study overall: Approximately 200 million T cells yielded 110 million or so unique TCR beta sequences in earlier analysis.

The PCR employed 60 Vbeta primers together with 13 Jbeta primers. Data came from immunoSEQ multiplex PCR; TCRdb stores just in-frame clones and leaves some out. The sample includes about 200,000 clones, 65% to 80% of them seen just once. A note on this clone: This sample also contains other DNA sequences that code for the same CDR3.

Each of the donors was a healthy bone marrow donor. Though probably carrying unrecorded immune exposures, donors were nominally healthy at sampling. The receptor's source is a man aged 45-60 years in good health and CMV-seronegative. The sample taken for sequencing was PBMCs.

CDR3 region: CASSRREGGETQYF. The CDR3 nucleotides read TGTGCCAGCAGTCGACGGGAGGGCGGGGAAACCCAGTACTTC. The V call is TRBV7-9, the J call TRBJ2-5, with 8 nucleotides matching TRBD2. The CDR3 sequence is 14 residues long. Trimming removed 6 bases from V and 8 bases from J; junction bases left unmatched: 11. CDR1 and CDR2 (germline): SEHNR, FQNEAQ (reference sequence). Together with reference TRBV7-9 and TRBJ2-5, the CDR3 gives the full variable domain: DTGVSQNPRHKITKRGQNVTFRCDPISEHNRLYWYRQTLGQGPEFLTYFQNEAQLEKSRLLSDRFSAERPKGSFSTLEIQRTEQGDSAMYLCASSRREGGETQYFGPGTRLLVL.